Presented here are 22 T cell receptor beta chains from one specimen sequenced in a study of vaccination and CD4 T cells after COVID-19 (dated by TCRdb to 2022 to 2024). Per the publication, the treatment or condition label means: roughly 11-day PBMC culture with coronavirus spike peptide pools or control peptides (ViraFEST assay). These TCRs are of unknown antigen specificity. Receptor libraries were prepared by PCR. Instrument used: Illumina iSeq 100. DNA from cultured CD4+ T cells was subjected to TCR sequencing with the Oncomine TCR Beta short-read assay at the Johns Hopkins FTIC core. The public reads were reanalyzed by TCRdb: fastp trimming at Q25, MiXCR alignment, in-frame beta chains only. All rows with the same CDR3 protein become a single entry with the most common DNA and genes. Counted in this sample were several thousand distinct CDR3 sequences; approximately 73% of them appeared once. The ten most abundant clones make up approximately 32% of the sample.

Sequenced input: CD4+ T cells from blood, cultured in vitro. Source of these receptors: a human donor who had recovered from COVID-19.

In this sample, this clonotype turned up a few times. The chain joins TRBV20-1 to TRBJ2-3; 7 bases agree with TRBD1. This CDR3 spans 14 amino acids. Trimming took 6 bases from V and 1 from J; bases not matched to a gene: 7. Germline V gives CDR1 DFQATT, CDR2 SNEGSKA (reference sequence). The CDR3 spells CSATRQGGTDTQYF. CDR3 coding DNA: TGCAGTGCCACAAGACAGGGAGGCACAGATACGCAGTATTTT.

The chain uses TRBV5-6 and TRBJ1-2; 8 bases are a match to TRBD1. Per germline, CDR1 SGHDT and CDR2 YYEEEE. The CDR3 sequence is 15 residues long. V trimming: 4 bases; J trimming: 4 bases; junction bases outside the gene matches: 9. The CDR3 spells CASSPITGTGYGYTF. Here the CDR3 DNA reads TGTGCCAGCAGCCCGATCACCGGGACAGGCTATGGCTACACCTTC.

The CDR3 DNA reads TGTGCCAGCAGTGTATCGGGGGAAAGACAGCCCCAGCATTTT. Translated: CASSVSGERQPQHF. The V and J genes are TRBV2 and TRBJ1-5; tentative D call: TRBD1 (5 bases). Germline CDR1 is SNHLY and CDR2 is FYNNEI. CDR3 length equals 14 residues. V was shortened by 4 bases and J by 7 bases, with 14 bases between the two germline ends.

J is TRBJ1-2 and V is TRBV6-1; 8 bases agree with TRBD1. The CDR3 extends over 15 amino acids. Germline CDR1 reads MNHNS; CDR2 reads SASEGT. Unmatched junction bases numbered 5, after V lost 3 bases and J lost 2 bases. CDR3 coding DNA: TGTGCCAGCAGTGACCGGGGACAGGCAAACTATGGCTACACCTTC. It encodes CASSDRGQANYGYTF.

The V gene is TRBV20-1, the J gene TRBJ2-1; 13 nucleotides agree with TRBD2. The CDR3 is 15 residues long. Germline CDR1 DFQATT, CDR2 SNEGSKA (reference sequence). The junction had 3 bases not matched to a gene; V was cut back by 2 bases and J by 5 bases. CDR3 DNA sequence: TGCAGTGCTAGACCTACTAGCGGGGGGGACAATGAGCAGTTCTTC. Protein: CSARPTSGGDNEQFF.

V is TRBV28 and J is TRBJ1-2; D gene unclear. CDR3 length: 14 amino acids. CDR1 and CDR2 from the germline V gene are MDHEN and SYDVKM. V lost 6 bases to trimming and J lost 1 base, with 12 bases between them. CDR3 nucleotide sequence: TGTGCCAGCAGACGGCTAGCCCTTAACTATGGCTACACCTTC. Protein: CASRRLALNYGYTF.

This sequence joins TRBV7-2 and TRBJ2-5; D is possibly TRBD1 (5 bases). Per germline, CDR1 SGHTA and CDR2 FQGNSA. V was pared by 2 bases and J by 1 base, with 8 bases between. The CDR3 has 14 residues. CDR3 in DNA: TGTGCCAGCAGCTTACAGGGCATCCAAGAGACCCAGTACTTC. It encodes CASSLQGIQETQYF. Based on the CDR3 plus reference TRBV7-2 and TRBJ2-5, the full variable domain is GAGVSQSPSNKVTEKGKDVELRCDPISGHTALYWYRQSLGQGLEFLIYFQGNSAPDKSGLPSDRFSAERTGGSVSTLTIQRTQQEDSAVYLCASSLQGIQETQYFGPGTRLLVL.

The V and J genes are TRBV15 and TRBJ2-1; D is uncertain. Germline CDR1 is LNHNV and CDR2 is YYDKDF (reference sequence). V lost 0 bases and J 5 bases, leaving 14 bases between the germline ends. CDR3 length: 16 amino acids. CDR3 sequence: CATSRDGRPDNNEQFF. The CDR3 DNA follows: TGTGCCACCAGCAGAGACGGTAGACCAGATAACAATGAGCAGTTCTTC.

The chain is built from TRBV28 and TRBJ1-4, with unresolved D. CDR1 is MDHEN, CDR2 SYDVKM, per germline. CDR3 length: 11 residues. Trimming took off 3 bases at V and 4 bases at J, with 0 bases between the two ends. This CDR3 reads CASSFNEKLFF. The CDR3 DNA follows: TGTGCCAGCAGTTTTAATGAAAAACTGTTTTTT.

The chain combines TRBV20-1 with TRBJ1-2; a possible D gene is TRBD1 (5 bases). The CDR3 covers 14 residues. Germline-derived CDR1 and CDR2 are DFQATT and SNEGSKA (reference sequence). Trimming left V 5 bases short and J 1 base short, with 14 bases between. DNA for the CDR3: TGCAGTGCTCGGGGGGGGAAACTTAACTATGGCTACACCTTC. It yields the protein CSARGGKLNYGYTF.

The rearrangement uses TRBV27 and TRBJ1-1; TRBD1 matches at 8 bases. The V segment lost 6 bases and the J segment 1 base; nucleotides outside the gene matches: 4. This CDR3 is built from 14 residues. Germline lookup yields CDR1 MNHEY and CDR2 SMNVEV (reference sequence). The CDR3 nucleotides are TGTGCCAGCAGGGGGACAGGCGGGAACACTGAAGCTTTCTTT. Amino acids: CASRGTGGNTEAFF.

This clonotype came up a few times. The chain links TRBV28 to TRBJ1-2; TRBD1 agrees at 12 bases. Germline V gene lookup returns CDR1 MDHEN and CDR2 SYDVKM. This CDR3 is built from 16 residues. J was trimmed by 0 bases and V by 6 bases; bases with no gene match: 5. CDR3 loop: CASSTGTGGTNYGYTF. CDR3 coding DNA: TGTGCCAGCAGCACAGGGACAGGGGGCACTAACTATGGCTACACCTTC.

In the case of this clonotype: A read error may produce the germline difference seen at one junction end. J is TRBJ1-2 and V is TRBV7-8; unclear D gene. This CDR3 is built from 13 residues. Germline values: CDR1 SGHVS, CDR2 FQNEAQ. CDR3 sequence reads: CASSLGNDYGYTF. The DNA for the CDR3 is TGTGCCAGCAGTTTAGGGAACGACTATGGCTACACCTTC.

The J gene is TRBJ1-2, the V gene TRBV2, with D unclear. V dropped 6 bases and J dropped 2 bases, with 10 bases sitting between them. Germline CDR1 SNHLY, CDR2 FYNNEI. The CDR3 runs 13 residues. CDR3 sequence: CASRATANYGYTF. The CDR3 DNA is TGTGCCAGCAGAGCAACAGCAAACTATGGCTACACCTTC. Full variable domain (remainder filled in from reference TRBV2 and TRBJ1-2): EPEVTQTPSHQVTQMGQEVILRCVPISNHLYFYWYRQILGQKVEFLVSFYNNEISEKSEIFDDQFSVERPDGSNFTLKIRSTKLEDSAMYFCASRATANYGYTFGSGTRLTVV.

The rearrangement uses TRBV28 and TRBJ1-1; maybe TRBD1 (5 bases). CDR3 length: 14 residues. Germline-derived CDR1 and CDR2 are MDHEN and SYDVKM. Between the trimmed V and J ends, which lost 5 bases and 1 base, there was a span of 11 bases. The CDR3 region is CASSPWGRNTEAFF. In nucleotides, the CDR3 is TGTGCCAGCAGTCCCTGGGGCCGGAACACTGAAGCTTTCTTT.

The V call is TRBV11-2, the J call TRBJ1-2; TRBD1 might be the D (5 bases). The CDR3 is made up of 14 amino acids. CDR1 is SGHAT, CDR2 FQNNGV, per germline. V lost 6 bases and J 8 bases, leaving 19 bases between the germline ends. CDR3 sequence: CASRRLGQGAGYTF. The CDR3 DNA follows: TGTGCCAGCAGACGACTAGGGCAGGGCGCGGGCTACACCTTC.

The CDR3: CASSLAGGNGYTF. Written as DNA, the CDR3 is TGCGCCAGCAGCTTGGCAGGGGGAAATGGCTACACCTTC. The chain links TRBV5-1 to TRBJ1-2, with 7 bases aligning to TRBD1. The germline V gene encodes CDR1 SGHRS and CDR2 YFSETQ. This CDR3 spans 13 amino acids. The J segment lost 6 bases and the V segment lost 0 bases, leaving 2 bases of the junction unmatched.

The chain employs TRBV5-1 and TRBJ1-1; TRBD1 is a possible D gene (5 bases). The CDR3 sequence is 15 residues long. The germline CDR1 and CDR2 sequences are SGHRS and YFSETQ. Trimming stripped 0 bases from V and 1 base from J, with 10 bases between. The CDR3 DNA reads TGCGCCAGCAGCTTGGGGCAGGGAGGGAACACTGAAGCTTTCTTT. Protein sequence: CASSLGQGGNTEAFF. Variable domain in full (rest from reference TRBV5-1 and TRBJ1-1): KAGVTQTPRYLIKTRGQQVTLSCSPISGHRSVSWYQQTPGQGLQFLFEYFSETQRNKGNFPGRFSGRQFSNSRSEMNVSTLELGDSALYLCASSLGQGGNTEAFFGQGTRLTVV.

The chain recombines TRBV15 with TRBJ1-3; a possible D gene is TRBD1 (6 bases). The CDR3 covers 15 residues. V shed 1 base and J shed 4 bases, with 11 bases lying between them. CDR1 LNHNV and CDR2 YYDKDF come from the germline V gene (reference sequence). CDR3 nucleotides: TGTGCCACCAGCAGAGCTCAGGGGAACGGAAACACCATATATTTT. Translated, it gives CATSRAQGNGNTIYF.

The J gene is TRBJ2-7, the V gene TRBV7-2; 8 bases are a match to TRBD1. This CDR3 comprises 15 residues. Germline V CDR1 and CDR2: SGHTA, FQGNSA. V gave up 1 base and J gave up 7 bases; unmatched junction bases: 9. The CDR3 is CASSLGAGGGREQYF. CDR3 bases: TGTGCCAGCAGCTTAGGAGCAGGGGGCGGACGGGAGCAGTACTTC.

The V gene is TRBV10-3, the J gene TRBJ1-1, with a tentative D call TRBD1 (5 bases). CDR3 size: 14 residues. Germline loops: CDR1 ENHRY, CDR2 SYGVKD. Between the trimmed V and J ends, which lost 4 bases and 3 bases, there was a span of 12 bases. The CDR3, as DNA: TGTGCCATCAGTGCCCGTCTGGGGGACACTGAAGCTTTCTTT. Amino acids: CAISARLGDTEAFF.

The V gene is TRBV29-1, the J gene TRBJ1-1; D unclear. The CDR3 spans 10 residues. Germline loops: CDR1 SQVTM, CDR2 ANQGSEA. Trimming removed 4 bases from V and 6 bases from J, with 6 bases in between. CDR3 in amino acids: CSVATAEAFF. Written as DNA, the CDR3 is TGCAGCGTTGCCACAGCTGAAGCTTTCTTT.